Listed below are T cell receptor beta chains from one sample, sequenced in a study of graft-versus-host responses after intestinal transplantation. Using immunoSEQ multiplex PCR, the repertoire was profiled, and TCRdb retains in-frame clones only, with some absent. The sample has approximately 2,000 clones; 85% to 90% are singletons. The sequencing used ileum tissue, collected about 70 days after transplant. The receptors here all came from a human patient who received an intestinal transplant, so some T cells may come from the graft donor. CDR3s include the opening cysteine and the closing phenylalanine or tryptophan. Fields, in order: CDR3 protein, V gene.

CASSLPTYEQYF	TRBV7-2
CASSKGGTQGSSLYNEQFF	TRBV21-1
CASSLGGGSYNEQFF	TRBV7-7
CASSQQWTPNTEAFF	TRBV4-3
CASSEDIKTWTGGEQYF	TRBV6-1
CAISESEYSNQPQHF	TRBV10-3
CASSRDPGNTIYF	TRBV14
CARRGHLYGYTF	TRBV2
CASSLTPRGRATEAFF	TRBV7-4
CASTLRQGRSGNTIYF	TRBV28
CASSLARGTGELFF	TRBV5-1
CASGGDRVNAEAFF	TRBV6-5
CASRTGLEQFF	TRBV7-9
CASSYWGRGAISAFF	TRBV6-5
CASIIGDISTNEKLFF	TRBV19
CASSIKVFRPQHF	TRBV19
CSASSGTEQYF	TRBV20-1
CASSIGVGGYEQFF	TRBV19
CASSQDARGPSYNEQFF	TRBV4-2